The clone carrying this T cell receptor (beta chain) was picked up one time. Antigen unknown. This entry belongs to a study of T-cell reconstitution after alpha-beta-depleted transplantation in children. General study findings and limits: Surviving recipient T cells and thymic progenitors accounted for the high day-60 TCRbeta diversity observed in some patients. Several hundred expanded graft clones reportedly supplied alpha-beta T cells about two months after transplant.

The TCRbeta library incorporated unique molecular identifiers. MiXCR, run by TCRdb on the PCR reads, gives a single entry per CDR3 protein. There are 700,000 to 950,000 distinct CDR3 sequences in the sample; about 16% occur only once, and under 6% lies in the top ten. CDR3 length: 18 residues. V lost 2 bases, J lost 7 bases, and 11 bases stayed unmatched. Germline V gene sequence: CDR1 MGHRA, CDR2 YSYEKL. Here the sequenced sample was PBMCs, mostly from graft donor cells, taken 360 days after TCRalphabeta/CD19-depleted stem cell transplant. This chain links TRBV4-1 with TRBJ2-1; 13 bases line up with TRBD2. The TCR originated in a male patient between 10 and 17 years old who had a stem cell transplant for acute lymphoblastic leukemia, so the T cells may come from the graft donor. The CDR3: CASSQPIWTSGSRNEQFF. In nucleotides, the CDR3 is TGCGCCAGCAGCCAACCTATATGGACTAGCGGGAGTAGGAATGAGCAGTTCTTC.